This T cell receptor beta chain was retrieved from a study of T cell changes during pregnancy in multiple sclerosis. This CDR3 contains 14 residues. J gave up 5 bases and V 5 bases, and 5 bases lay outside the gene matches. The germline V gene encodes CDR1 SGHVS and CDR2 FQNEAQ. Using immunoSEQ multiplex PCR, the repertoire was profiled, and TCRdb retains in-frame clones only, with some absent. Of tens of thousands of clones listed, 80% to 90% were seen once; the top ten hold over 4%. The chain employs TRBV7-8 and TRBJ1-4, with 7 bases lining up with TRBD1. The sample here was peripheral blood, taken in the first trimester of pregnancy. The TCR originated in a female donor in good health, enrolled as a control in a pregnancy study. The CDR3, as DNA: TGTGCCAGCAGCGACCGGGACAGCAATGAAAAACTGTTTTTT. Its translation is CASSDRDSNEKLFF.